These 29 T cell receptor beta chains were all obtained from the same sample, sequenced in a study of T cell responses to AZD1222 COVID-19 vaccine. Clones were sequenced by immunoSEQ multiplex PCR, and TCRdb holds only the in-frame ones, with some missing. The table lists approximately 140,000 clones, under 95% of them singletons, with approximately 3.4% in the top ten. This specimen was peripheral blood, taken 28 days after the second AZD1222 dose. These receptors came from an adult who received the AZD1222 COVID-19 vaccine.

This clone appeared once. The chain couples TRBV30 to TRBJ1-4, with 8 bases that match TRBD1. Germline trimming cut 4 bases from V and 8 bases from J; bases unmatched to any gene: 3. The germline gives CDR1 GTSNPN, CDR2 SVGIG (reference sequence). CDR3 length: 12 residues. The CDR3 DNA is TGTGCCTGGACAGGGGGCGGCGAAAAACTGTTTTTT. It translates to CAWTGGGEKLFF.

The rearrangement joins TRBV5-1 to TRBJ2-1; TRBD1 matches at 10 bases. CDR1 and CDR2 (germline): SGHRS, YFSETQ. The CDR3 has 14 amino acids. After removal of 4 bases from V and 6 bases from J, the junction contained 4 bases not matched to a gene. As DNA, the CDR3 is TGCGCCAGCAGCCAAGGACAGGGGGGCAATGAGCAGTTCTTC. This encodes CASSQGQGGNEQFF.

The chain links TRBV5-1 to TRBJ2-2; 8 bases are a match to TRBD1. CDR3 size: 16 residues. Germline V gene lookup returns CDR1 SGHRS and CDR2 YFSETQ. Unmatched junction bases numbered 8, after V lost 0 bases and J lost 7 bases. CDR3 DNA: TGCGCCAGCAGCTTGGTACCGGACAGGGTTCTCGGGGAGCTGTTTTTT. Its protein is CASSLVPDRVLGELFF.

The chain carries TRBV9 and TRBJ1-3; D unclear. Trimming shortened V by 3 bases and J by 0 bases, and 7 bases separated the two germline ends. Looked up from germline, CDR1 is SGDLS and CDR2 is YYNGEE. The CDR3 totals 14 residues. CDR3 protein: CASSASLSGNTIYF. The CDR3 DNA follows: TGTGCCAGCAGCGCAAGCCTCTCTGGAAACACCATATATTTT.

This clone was seen more than once but under ten times. The chain employs TRBV5-6 and TRBJ1-1; D unclear. The V end lost 2 bases, the J end lost 10 bases, and 12 bases lay between the germline ends. This CDR3 has 12 amino acids. Germline V CDR1 and CDR2: SGHDT, YYEEEE. The CDR3 region is CASSFAVSRAFF. The CDR3 region has the DNA TGTGCCAGCAGCTTCGCAGTCAGTCGAGCTTTCTTT.

The CDR3 region has the DNA TGTGCCATCAGCGCGACAGGGGGCGATGAAAAACTGTTTTTT. It is translated as CAISATGGDEKLFF. The V and J genes are TRBV10-3 and TRBJ1-4, with TRBD1 matching over 10 bases. Germline V gene lookup returns CDR1 ENHRY and CDR2 SYGVKD. CDR3 length: 14 residues. After removal of 6 bases from V and 6 bases from J, the junction contained 4 bases not matched to a gene.

V is TRBV9 and J is TRBJ1-2, with D possibly being TRBD1 (6 bases). The germline V gene has CDR1 SGDLS and CDR2 YYNGEE. The CDR3 sequence is 14 residues long. Trimming removed 5 bases from V and 2 bases from J, with 13 bases in between. This CDR3 reads CASRGSGQNYGYTF. As DNA, the CDR3 is TGTGCCAGCAGGGGCTCCGGACAGAACTATGGCTACACCTTC.

This chain links TRBV30 with TRBJ1-2; D possibly corresponds to TRBD1 (6 bases). Germline values: CDR1 GTSNPN, CDR2 SVGIG (reference sequence). The CDR3 extends over 12 amino acids. The germline V and J ends were trimmed by 8 bases and 7 bases, with 17 bases remaining between them. The CDR3 DNA reads as TGTGCCAGGGGGGAGGGGTGGTCTGGCTACACCTTC. It translates to CARGEGWSGYTF.

This clone was detected only a few times. The chain couples TRBV7-9 to TRBJ2-2; D call uncertain. CDR1 is SEHNR and CDR2 is FQNEAQ in the germline V gene (reference sequence). Trimming stripped 5 bases from V and 1 base from J, with 11 bases between. The CDR3 has 15 residues. CDR3 amino acids: CASSPRWGNTGELFF. The CDR3 bases are TGTGCCAGCAGCCCCCGGTGGGGGAACACCGGGGAGCTGTTTTTT.

The chain joins TRBV6-5 to TRBJ1-1; D unclear. CDR1 and CDR2 from the germline V gene are MNHEY and SVGAGI. The CDR3 length is 11 residues. The V end was cut by 5 bases, the J end by 3 bases, with 4 bases between. CDR3 residues: CASSTYTEAFF. CDR3 sequence (DNA): TGTGCCAGCAGTACCTACACTGAAGCTTTCTTT.

The chain recombines TRBV7-9 with TRBJ1-4; 7 nucleotides align to TRBD1. This CDR3 has 15 residues. Germline CDR1 SEHNR, CDR2 FQNEAQ (reference sequence). The ends lost 4 bases at V and 8 bases at J; junction bases unmatched: 10. The CDR3 nucleotides are TGTGCCAGCAGCTCGACTTCGACAGGGCGCGAAAAACTGTTTTTT. The encoded protein is CASSSTSTGREKLFF. The whole variable domain, filled in from reference TRBV7-9 and TRBJ1-4, reads DTGVSQNPRHKITKRGQNVTFRCDPISEHNRLYWYRQTLGQGPEFLTYFQNEAQLEKSRLLSDRFSAERPKGSFSTLEIQRTEQGDSAMYLCASSSTSTGREKLFFGSGTQLSVL.

Only one count was recorded for this clone. The CDR3 loop is CASSSPPGASYEQYF. The CDR3 DNA reads as TGTGCCAGCAGCTCCCCCCCGGGGGCATCCTACGAGCAGTACTTC. The chain couples TRBV7-2 to TRBJ2-7, with D perhaps being TRBD1 or TRBD2 (6 bases each). This CDR3 is 15 amino acids long. CDR1 and CDR2 (germline): SGHTA, FQGNSA. V lost 4 bases to trimming and J lost 1 base, with 14 bases between them.

The chain links TRBV30 to TRBJ1-1; 8 bases map to TRBD1. The V and J ends lost 7 bases and 7 bases, in that order; junction bases with no gene match: 11. The germline V gene encodes CDR1 GTSNPN and CDR2 SVGIG (reference sequence). The CDR3 has 13 residues. CDR3 region: CALWTGPGDEAFF. CDR3 bases: TGTGCCTTATGGACAGGGCCTGGCGATGAAGCTTTCTTT.

In DNA, the CDR3 is TGTGCCAGCAGTTACACCCCCGGGGCGGGTGAAGCTTTCTTT. Amino acid sequence: CASSYTPGAGEAFF. This chain uses TRBV6-2 or TRBV6-3 with TRBJ1-1; D is perhaps TRBD1 (5 bases). Germline V gene lookup returns CDR1 MNHEY and CDR2 SVGEGT. The CDR3 is 14 amino acids. Trimming took 2 bases from V and 7 from J, leaving 14 bases between them.

The CDR3 region is CASSPGMGLDQETQYF. Written as DNA, the CDR3 is TGTGCCAGCAGCCCAGGGATGGGACTAGACCAAGAGACCCAGTACTTC. The genes are TRBV7-9 and TRBJ2-5; 8 bases fit TRBD2. The V gene end was trimmed by 5 bases and the J gene end by 0 bases; junction bases not matched to a gene: 8. This CDR3 spans 16 amino acids. Per germline, CDR1 SEHNR and CDR2 FQNEAQ (reference sequence).

This rearrangement joins TRBV6-5 to TRBJ1-2; 12 positions agree with TRBD1. Losses at the gene ends were 2 bases for V and 8 bases for J; bases not matched to a gene: 9. CDR3 length: 16 residues. The germline gives CDR1 MNHEY, CDR2 SVGAGI. CDR3 DNA: TGTGCCAGCAGTTACCCCAGGGACAGGGGGCGCAGGGGCTACACCTTC. Its translation is CASSYPRDRGRRGYTF.

The chain combines TRBV5-6 with TRBJ2-2; D gene unclear. Trimming took 5 bases from V and 4 from J, leaving 9 bases between them. The CDR3 loop spans 13 amino acids. Germline CDR1 and CDR2: SGHDT and YYEEEE. The DNA for the CDR3 is TGTGCCAGCAGAGAATACCGCACCGGGGAGCTGTTTTTT. This encodes CASREYRTGELFF.

The chain employs TRBV5-5 and TRBJ2-1; possibly TRBD1 for D (5 bases). Trimming pared 4 bases from V and 4 bases from J, leaving 15 bases between. This CDR3 is built from 15 residues. The germline CDR1 and CDR2 sequences are SGHKS and YYEKEE (reference sequence). The CDR3 protein is CASSRARADYNEQFF. In DNA, the CDR3 is TGTGCCAGCAGCCGGGCCAGGGCGGATTACAATGAGCAGTTCTTC.

This chain joins TRBV5-4 and TRBJ2-5; tentative D call: TRBD1 (6 bases). CDR3 size: 13 residues. Trimming shortened V by 4 bases and J by 5 bases, and 12 bases separated the two germline ends. Germline lookup yields CDR1 SGHNT and CDR2 YYREEE (reference sequence). This chain's CDR3 is CASSQTGTETQYF. The CDR3 DNA reads TGTGCCAGCAGCCAGACAGGAACGGAGACCCAGTACTTC. Variable domain in full (rest from reference TRBV5-4 and TRBJ2-5): ETGVTQSPTHLIKTRGQQVTLRCSSQSGHNTVSWYQQALGQGPQFIFQYYREEENGRGNFPPRFSGLQFPNYSSELNVNALELDDSALYLCASSQTGTETQYFGPGTRLLVL.

The rearrangement uses TRBV2 and TRBJ2-5; 7 bases align to TRBD2. The CDR3 contains 15 residues. CDR1 is SNHLY, CDR2 FYNNEI, per germline. The ends lost 5 bases at V and 2 bases at J; junction bases unmatched: 8. CDR3 protein: CASSRTRVGQETQYF. CDR3 nucleotides: TGTGCCAGCAGTCGGACTAGAGTGGGGCAAGAGACCCAGTACTTC.

This chain links TRBV6-6 with TRBJ2-2, with 7 bases identical to TRBD2. This CDR3 spans 14 amino acids. Germline V lookup: CDR1 MNHNY, CDR2 SVGAGI (reference sequence). Trimming removed 6 bases from V and 5 bases from J; junction bases left unmatched: 6. CDR3 in amino acids: CASRKRDLTGELFF. The CDR3, as DNA: TGTGCCAGCAGAAAGCGGGATTTGACCGGGGAGCTGTTTTTT.

V gene TRBV27 combines with J gene TRBJ1-3; D uncertain. The CDR3 is made up of 14 amino acids. Germline V CDR1 and CDR2: MNHEY, SMNVEV (reference sequence). The V end lost 3 bases, the J end lost 3 bases, and 9 bases lay between the germline ends. CDR3: CASSFLGSGNTIYF. The CDR3 bases are TGTGCCAGCAGTTTCCTGGGGAGTGGAAACACCATATATTTT.

The chain links TRBV6-1 to TRBJ2-3, with unresolved D. V was trimmed by 5 bases and J by 2 bases, leaving 11 bases between them. Germline V CDR1 and CDR2: MNHNS, SASEGT. This CDR3 has 14 residues. The chain's CDR3 is CASSPQVNTDTQYF. Written as DNA, the CDR3 is TGTGCCAGCAGTCCTCAGGTGAACACAGATACGCAGTATTTT.

V usage is TRBV2 and J usage is TRBJ2-7; possibly TRBD1 for D (5 bases). V lost 7 bases to trimming and J lost 3 bases, with 13 bases between them. Germline CDR1 SNHLY, CDR2 FYNNEI. This CDR3 has 13 amino acids. The CDR3 loop is CASKGRVLYEQYF. The CDR3 DNA sequence: TGTGCCAGCAAGGGCAGGGTACTCTACGAGCAGTACTTC.

The chain employs TRBV7-2 and TRBJ1-1; D is unresolved. Trimming took off 6 bases at V and 1 base at J, with 9 bases between the two ends. Germline V lookup: CDR1 SGHTA, CDR2 FQGNSA. This CDR3 comprises 13 residues. CDR3 coding DNA: TGTGCCAGCAGTCTACCTCAGAACACTGAAGCTTTCTTT. It translates to CASSLPQNTEAFF.

V is TRBV5-1 and J is TRBJ2-3; 8 bases agree with TRBD2. Losses at the gene ends were 4 bases for V and 2 bases for J; bases not matched to a gene: 6. The CDR3 loop spans 15 amino acids. Germline V gene sequence: CDR1 SGHRS, CDR2 YFSETQ. The CDR3 sequence: CASSPVAGNTDTQYF. The CDR3 DNA sequence: TGCGCCAGCAGCCCCGTAGCGGGGAACACAGATACGCAGTATTTT.

The genes are TRBV24-1 and TRBJ2-1; 14 positions agree with TRBD2. Germline V CDR1 and CDR2: KGHDR, SFDVKD. V gave up 4 bases and J gave up 5 bases; unmatched junction bases: 9. The CDR3 contains 18 residues. CDR3 sequence (DNA): TGTGCCACCAGTGACCGTGGACTAGCGGGAGGTATACACAATGAGCAGTTCTTC. Encoded protein: CATSDRGLAGGIHNEQFF.

This chain joins TRBV5-1 and TRBJ2-1; 9 bases are shared with TRBD2. The V and J ends lost 3 bases and 2 bases, in that order; junction bases with no gene match: 6. CDR1 SGHRS and CDR2 YFSETQ come from the germline V gene. The CDR3 has 16 residues. CDR3 amino acids: CASSYTSGQTYNEQFF. CDR3 DNA sequence: TGCGCCAGCAGCTACACTAGCGGGCAAACCTACAATGAGCAGTTCTTC.

The chain has TRBV6-1 and TRBJ1-6, with D perhaps TRBD1 (6 bases). Germline-derived CDR1 and CDR2 are MNHNS and SASEGT. The CDR3 is 18 amino acids. Trimming removed 4 bases from V and 10 bases from J, with 26 bases in between. The CDR3 region is CASSVLAGDIGSRSPLHF. Written as DNA, the CDR3 is TGTGCCAGCAGTGTCTTGGCGGGGGACATCGGTTCTCGGTCACCCCTCCACTTT.